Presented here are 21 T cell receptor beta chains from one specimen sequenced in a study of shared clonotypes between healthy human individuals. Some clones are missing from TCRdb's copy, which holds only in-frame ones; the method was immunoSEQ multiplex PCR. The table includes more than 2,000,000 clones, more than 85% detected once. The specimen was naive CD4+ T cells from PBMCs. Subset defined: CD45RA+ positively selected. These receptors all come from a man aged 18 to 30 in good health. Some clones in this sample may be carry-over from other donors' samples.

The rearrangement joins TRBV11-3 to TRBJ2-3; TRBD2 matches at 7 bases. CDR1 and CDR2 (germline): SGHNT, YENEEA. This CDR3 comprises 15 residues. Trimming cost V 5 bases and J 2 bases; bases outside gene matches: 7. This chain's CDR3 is CASSPLSGPTDTQYF. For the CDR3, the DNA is TGTGCCAGCAGCCCTCTTAGCGGGCCCACAGATACGCAGTATTTT.

CDR3 residues: CASKRDGNYGYTF. The CDR3 DNA sequence: TGTGCCAGCAAACGGGACGGAAACTATGGCTACACCTTC. This chain links TRBV28 with TRBJ1-2, with a tentative D call TRBD1 (5 bases). V was pared by 7 bases and J by 2 bases, with 11 bases between. The CDR3 contains 13 residues. CDR1 MDHEN and CDR2 SYDVKM come from the germline V gene.

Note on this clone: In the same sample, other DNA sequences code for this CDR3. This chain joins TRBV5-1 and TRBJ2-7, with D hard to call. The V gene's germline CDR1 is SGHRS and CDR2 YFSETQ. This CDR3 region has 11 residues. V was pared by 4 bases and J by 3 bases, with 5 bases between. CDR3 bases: TGCGCCAGCAGCACGGGCTACGAGCAGTACTTC. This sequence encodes CASSTGYEQYF.

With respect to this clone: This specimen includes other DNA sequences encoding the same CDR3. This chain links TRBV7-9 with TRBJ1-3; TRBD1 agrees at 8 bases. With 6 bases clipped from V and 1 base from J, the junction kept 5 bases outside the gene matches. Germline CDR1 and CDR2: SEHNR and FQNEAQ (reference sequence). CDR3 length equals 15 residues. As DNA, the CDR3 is TGTGCCAGCAGTCGCACAGGGGGTTCTGGAAACACCATATATTTT. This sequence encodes CASSRTGGSGNTIYF.

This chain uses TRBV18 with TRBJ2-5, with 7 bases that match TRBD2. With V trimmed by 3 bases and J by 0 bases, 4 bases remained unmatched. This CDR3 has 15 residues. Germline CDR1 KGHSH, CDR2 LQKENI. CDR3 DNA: TGTGCCAGCTCACCGCAGACTAGCAACCAAGAGACCCAGTACTTC. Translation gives CASSPQTSNQETQYF.

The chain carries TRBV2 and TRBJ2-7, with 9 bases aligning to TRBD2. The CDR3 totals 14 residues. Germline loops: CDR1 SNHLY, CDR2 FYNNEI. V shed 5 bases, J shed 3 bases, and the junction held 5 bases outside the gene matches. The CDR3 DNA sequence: TGTGCCAGCAGTTTTAGCGGGAGCCTCTACGAGCAGTACTTC. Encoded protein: CASSFSGSLYEQYF. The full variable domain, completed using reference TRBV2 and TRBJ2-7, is EPEVTQTPSHQVTQMGQEVILRCVPISNHLYFYWYRQILGQKVEFLVSFYNNEISEKSEIFDDQFSVERPDGSNFTLKIRSTKLEDSAMYFCASSFSGSLYEQYFGPGTRLTVT.

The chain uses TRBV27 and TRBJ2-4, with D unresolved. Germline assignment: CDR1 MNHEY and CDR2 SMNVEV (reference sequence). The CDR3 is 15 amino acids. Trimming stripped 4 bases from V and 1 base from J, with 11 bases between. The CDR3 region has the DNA TGTGCCAGCAGTTCGATAGACTGGGCCAAAAACATTCAGTACTTC. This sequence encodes CASSSIDWAKNIQYF.

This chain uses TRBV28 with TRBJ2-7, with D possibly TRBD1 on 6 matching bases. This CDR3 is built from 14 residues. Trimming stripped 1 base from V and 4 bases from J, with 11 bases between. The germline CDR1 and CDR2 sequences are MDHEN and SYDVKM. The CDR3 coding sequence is TGTGCCAGCAGTTTATCAACAGGGCCTTACGAGCAGTACTTC. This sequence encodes CASSLSTGPYEQYF.

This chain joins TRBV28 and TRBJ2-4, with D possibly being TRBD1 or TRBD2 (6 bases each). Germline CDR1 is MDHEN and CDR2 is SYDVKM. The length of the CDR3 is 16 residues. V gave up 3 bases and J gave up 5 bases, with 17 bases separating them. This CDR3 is CASSLGWGAPQNIQYF. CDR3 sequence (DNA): TGTGCCAGCAGTTTGGGTTGGGGGGCCCCCCAAAACATTCAGTACTTC.

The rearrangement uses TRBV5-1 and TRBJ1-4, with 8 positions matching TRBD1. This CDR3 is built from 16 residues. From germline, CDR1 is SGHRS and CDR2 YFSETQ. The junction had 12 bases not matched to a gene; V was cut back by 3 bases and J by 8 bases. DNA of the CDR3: TGCGCCAGCAGCTCCCACCCCAGGACAGGGCCGGAAAAACTGTTTTTT. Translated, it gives CASSSHPRTGPEKLFF.

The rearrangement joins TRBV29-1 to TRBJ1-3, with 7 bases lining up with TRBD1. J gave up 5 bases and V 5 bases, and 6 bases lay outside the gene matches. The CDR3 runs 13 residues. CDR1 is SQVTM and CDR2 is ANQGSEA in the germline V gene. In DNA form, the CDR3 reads TGCAGCGTTACGACAGGGACTAGAAACACCATATATTTT. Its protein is CSVTTGTRNTIYF. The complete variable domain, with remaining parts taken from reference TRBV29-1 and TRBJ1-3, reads SAVISQKPSRDICQRGTSLTIQCQVDSQVTMMFWYRQQPGQSLTLIATANQGSEATYESGFVIDKFPISRPNLTFSTLTVSNMSPEDSSIYLCSVTTGTRNTIYFGEGSWLTVV.

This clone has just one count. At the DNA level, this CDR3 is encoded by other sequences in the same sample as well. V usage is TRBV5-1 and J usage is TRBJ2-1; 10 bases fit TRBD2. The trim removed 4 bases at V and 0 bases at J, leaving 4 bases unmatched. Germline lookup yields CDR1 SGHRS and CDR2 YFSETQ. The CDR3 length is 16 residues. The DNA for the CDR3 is TGCGCCAGCAGCCCTGCTAGCGGGAGCTCCTACAATGAGCAGTTCTTC. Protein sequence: CASSPASGSSYNEQFF.

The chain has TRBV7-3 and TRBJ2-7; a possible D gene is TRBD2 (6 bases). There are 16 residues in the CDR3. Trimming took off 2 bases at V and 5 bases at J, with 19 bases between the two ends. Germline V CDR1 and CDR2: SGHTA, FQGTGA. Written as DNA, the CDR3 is TGTGCCAGCAGCTTATCCGCGACCCGCGGGATCAACGAGCAGTACTTC. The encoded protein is CASSLSATRGINEQYF.

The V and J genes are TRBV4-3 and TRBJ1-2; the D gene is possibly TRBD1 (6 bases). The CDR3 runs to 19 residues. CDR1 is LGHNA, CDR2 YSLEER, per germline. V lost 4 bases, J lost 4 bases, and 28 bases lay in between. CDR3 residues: CASSLLTRGPETPLYGYTF. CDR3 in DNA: TGCGCCAGCAGCCTTCTCACACGGGGGCCGGAAACCCCCCTCTATGGCTACACCTTC.

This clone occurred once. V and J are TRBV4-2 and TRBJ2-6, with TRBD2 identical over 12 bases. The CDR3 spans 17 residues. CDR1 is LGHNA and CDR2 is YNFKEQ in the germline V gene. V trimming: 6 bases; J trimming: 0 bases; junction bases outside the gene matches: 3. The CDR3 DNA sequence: TGTGCCAGCAGGACTAGCGGGAGAACCTCTGGGGCCAACGTCCTGACTTTC. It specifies CASRTSGRTSGANVLTF.

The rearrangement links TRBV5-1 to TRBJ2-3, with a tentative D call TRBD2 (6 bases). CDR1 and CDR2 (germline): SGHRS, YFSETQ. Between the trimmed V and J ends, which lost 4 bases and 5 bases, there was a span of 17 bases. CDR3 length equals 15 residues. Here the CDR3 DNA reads TGCGCCAGCAGCGGACCCGGGGGATTAGGAGATACGCAGTATTTT. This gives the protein CASSGPGGLGDTQYF.

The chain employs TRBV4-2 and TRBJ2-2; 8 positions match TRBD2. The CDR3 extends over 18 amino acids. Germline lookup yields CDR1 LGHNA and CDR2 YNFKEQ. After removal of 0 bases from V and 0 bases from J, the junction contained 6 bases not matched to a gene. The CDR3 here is CASSQEPSGRTNTGELFF. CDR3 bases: TGTGCCAGCAGCCAAGAGCCGAGCGGGAGAACGAACACCGGGGAGCTGTTTTTT.

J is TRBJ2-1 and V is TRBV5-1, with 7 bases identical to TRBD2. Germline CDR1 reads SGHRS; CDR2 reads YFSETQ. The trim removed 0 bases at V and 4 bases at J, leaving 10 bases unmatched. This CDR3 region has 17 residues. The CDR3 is CASSLVHHAGEYNEQFF. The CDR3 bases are TGCGCCAGCAGCTTGGTGCACCACGCGGGGGAATACAATGAGCAGTTCTTC.

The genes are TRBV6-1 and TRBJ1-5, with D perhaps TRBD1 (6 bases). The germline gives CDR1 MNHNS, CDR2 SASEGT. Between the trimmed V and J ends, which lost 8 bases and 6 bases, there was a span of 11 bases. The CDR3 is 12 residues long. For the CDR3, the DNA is TGTGCCAGCGCACAGGGTTTTCAGCCCCAGCATTTT. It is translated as CASAQGFQPQHF.

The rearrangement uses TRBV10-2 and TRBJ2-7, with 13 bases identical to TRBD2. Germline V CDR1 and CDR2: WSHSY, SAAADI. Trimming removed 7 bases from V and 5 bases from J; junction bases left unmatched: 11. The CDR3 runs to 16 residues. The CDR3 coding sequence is TGCGCCAGCACTAAATGGACTAGCGGGAGTGGCAACGAGCAGTACTTC. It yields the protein CASTKWTSGSGNEQYF.

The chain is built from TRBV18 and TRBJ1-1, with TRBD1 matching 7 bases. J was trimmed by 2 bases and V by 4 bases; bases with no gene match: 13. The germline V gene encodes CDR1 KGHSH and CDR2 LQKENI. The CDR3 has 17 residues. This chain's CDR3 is CASSQFQPGQLNTEAFF. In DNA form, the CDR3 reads TGTGCCAGCTCACAATTCCAACCGGGACAGCTTAACACTGAAGCTTTCTTT.